Sequencing of this TCR beta chain was carried out in a study of T-cell reconstitution after alpha-beta-depleted transplantation in children. Researchers prepared the TCRbeta library using unique molecular identifiers, the study reports. TCRdb independently ran MiXCR on the PCR reads; one entry per CDR3 protein. The sample has more than 250,000 distinct CDR3 sequences; approximately 9.8% are singletons. The CDR3 spans 20 amino acids, including both terminal residues. This clonotype was picked up a small number of times. The DNA is left out, because the CDR3 cannot be placed on it with certainty; the CDR3 is given as TCRdb lists it.

The clonotype was recovered from a human donor who donated a stem cell graft to a child with SCID. The chain combines TRBV12-3 or TRBV12-4 with TRBJ1-5. The source was PBMCs from the stem cell graft donor, collected from the stem cell graft. CDR3 in amino acids: CASSPDFRISGRLLDQPQHF.